This entry lists 9 T cell receptor beta chains sequenced from one sample in a study of T-cell memory formation after mild COVID-19. Each CDR3 protein gets one entry after TCRdb re-called the 5' RACE reads with MiXCR. The sample includes 340,000 or so distinct CDR3 sequences, over 10% seen only once; the top ten take roughly a fifth. Sequencing was done on a sample of PBMCs or a T cell subset sorted from them (not recorded which). The receptor source for this set is a man between 18 and 35 years old who had mild COVID-19 (a few samples of this study predate the infection). Cell type and time point are not known.

The rearrangement uses TRBV12-3 or TRBV12-4 and TRBJ1-6; D unresolved. This CDR3 is 12 amino acids long. Trimming shortened V by 2 bases and J by 9 bases, and 5 bases separated the two germline ends. The CDR3 coding sequence is TGTGCCAGCAGTTTATTGGGTTCACCCCTCCACTTT. Protein: CASSLLGSPLHF.

J is TRBJ1-2 and V is TRBV12-2; the listed D gene, TRBD1, was not tested against the DNA. TRBV12-2 is labeled a pseudogene. The CDR3 loop spans 13 amino acids. CDR3 protein: CASREGGQYGYTF. The CDR3 nucleotides read TGTGCAAGTCGCGAGGGGGGTCAATATGGCTACACCTTC.

This clonotype has just a few counts. The V call is TRBV7-9, the J call TRBJ2-1, with 15 bases aligning to TRBD2. Germline trimming cut 3 bases from V and 9 bases from J; bases unmatched to any gene: 6. This CDR3 is 16 amino acids long. Germline lookup yields CDR1 SEHNR and CDR2 FQNEAQ (reference sequence). The CDR3 nucleotides read TGTGCCAGCAGCTTCGGACTAGCGGGGGGGCAGAGTGAGCAGTTCTTC. It specifies CASSFGLAGGQSEQFF.

This clonotype occurred many times. The chain carries TRBV9 and TRBJ2-1, with D unresolved. CDR1 SGDLS and CDR2 YYNGEE come from the germline V gene. The CDR3 is made up of 11 amino acids. Trimming left V 4 bases short and J 5 bases short, with 4 bases between. The CDR3 bases are TGTGCCAGCAGCCCCAACAATGAGCAGTTCTTC. This codes for CASSPNNEQFF.

The CDR3 loop is CASRGRGTNEKLFF. The CDR3 region has the DNA TGTGCCTCCCGTGGCCGGGGAACTAATGAAAAACTGTTTTTT. This chain connects TRBV7-8 to TRBJ1-4, with D unresolved. Trimming took 11 bases from V and 1 from J, leaving 14 bases between them. Germline CDR1 and CDR2: SGHVS and FQNEAQ. The CDR3 has 14 residues.

This clonotype was observed at least ten times. This rearrangement joins TRBV5-6 to TRBJ1-5; D gene ambiguous. Germline loops: CDR1 SGHDT, CDR2 YYEEEE. CDR3 length: 13 amino acids. Trimming removed 4 bases from V and 1 base from J, with 6 bases in between. CDR3 coding DNA: TGTGCCAGCAGCGCGGACAGCAATCAGCCCCAGCATTTT. It translates to CASSADSNQPQHF.

The chain recombines TRBV12-3 or TRBV12-4 with TRBJ2-1; TRBD2 matches at 11 bases. The CDR3 has 15 amino acids. Unmatched junction bases numbered 5, after V lost 4 bases and J lost 6 bases. The CDR3 here is CASSSLSGGANEQFF. CDR3 nucleotides: TGTGCCAGCAGTTCCCTTAGCGGGGGGGCCAATGAGCAGTTCTTC.

This sequence joins TRBV11-2 and TRBJ2-1; no clear D. Trimming took off 5 bases at V and 0 bases at J, with 14 bases between the two ends. Germline V CDR1 and CDR2: SGHAT, FQNNGV. The CDR3 consists of 16 residues. This CDR3 reads CASSPLLISSYNEQFF. In nucleotides, the CDR3 is TGTGCCAGCAGCCCCCTACTCATTAGCTCCTACAATGAGCAGTTCTTC.

The chain combines TRBV6-6 with TRBJ2-5, with 12 bases fitting TRBD2. CDR3 length: 15 residues. Germline V CDR1 and CDR2: MNHNY, SVGAGI (reference sequence). J gave up 6 bases and V 6 bases, and 8 bases lay outside the gene matches. The CDR3 spells CASSQTSGGRQTQYF. The CDR3 coding sequence is TGTGCCAGCAGCCAGACTAGCGGGGGTCGACAGACCCAGTACTTC.